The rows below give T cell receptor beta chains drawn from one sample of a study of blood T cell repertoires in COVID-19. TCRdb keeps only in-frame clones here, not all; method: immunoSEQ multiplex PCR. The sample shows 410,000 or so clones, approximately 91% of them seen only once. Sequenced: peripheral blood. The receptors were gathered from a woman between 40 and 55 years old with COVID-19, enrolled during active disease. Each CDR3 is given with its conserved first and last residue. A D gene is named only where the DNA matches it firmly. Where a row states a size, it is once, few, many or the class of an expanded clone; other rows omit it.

CASSIDRGRTYEQYF,TGTGCCAGTAGTATAGACAGGGGTCGAACCTACGAGCAGTACTTC,-,-,TRBJ2-7,TRBV19
CASSWLGGARGYTF,TGTGCCAGCAGCTGGTTAGGGGGGGCGCGAGGCTACACCTTC,-,-,TRBJ1-2,TRBV7-2
CASSIGQSSYNEQFF,TGTGCCAGTAGTATAGGGCAGTCTTCCTACAATGAGCAGTTCTTC,-,-,TRBJ2-1,TRBV19
CASSVDRGNSPLHF,TGTGCCAGCTCCGTTGACAGGGGTAATTCACCCCTCCACTTT,TRBD1,-,TRBJ1-6,TRBV18
CAWSPGGLNGELFF,TGTGCCTGGAGTCCCGGGGGGCTCAACGGGGAGCTGTTTTTT,-,-,TRBJ2-2,TRBV30
CASSNLPGFTDTQYF,TGTGCCAGTAGTAATCTCCCAGGATTCACAGATACGCAGTATTTT,-,once,TRBJ2-3,TRBV19
CASSLSGTSEAFF,TGTGCCAGCAGCTTAAGCGGGACCAGTGAAGCTTTCTTT,-,-,TRBJ1-1,TRBV7-9
CASRPMGRREKLFF,TGTGCCAGCAGACCTATGGGCCGCCGGGAAAAACTGTTTTTT,-,-,TRBJ1-4,TRBV27
CASSLAGFDYGYTF,TGCGCCAGCAGCTTGGCGGGGTTCGACTATGGCTACACCTTC,-,-,TRBJ1-2,TRBV5-1
CASSSRGSYEQYF,TGTGCCAGCAGCTCAAGGGGGAGCTACGAGCAGTACTTC,-,-,TRBJ2-7,TRBV11-3
CASSQRTGTKTEAFF,TGTGCCAGCAGCCAACGAACAGGGACAAAGACTGAAGCTTTCTTT,-,-,TRBJ1-1,TRBV3-1/TRBV3-2
CASSNIGTINTEAFF,TGCGCCAGCAGCAATATCGGGACAATAAACACTGAAGCTTTCTTT,-,-,TRBJ1-1,TRBV5-1
CASSYLGTGNTEAFF,TGTGCCAGCAGTTACCTTGGGACAGGGAACACTGAAGCTTTCTTT,TRBD1,-,TRBJ1-1,TRBV6-5
CASSFQGVLSGNTIYF,TGTGCCAGCAGCTTTCAGGGGGTTCTCTCTGGAAACACCATATATTTT,TRBD1,-,TRBJ1-3,TRBV7-2
CASSLGQGGNSPLHF,TGTGCCAGCAGCTTAGGACAGGGTGGTAATTCACCCCTCCACTTT,TRBD1,-,TRBJ1-6,TRBV7-2
CSARWAGKLFF,TGCAGTGCTAGATGGGCTGGGAAACTGTTTTTT,-,once,TRBJ1-4,TRBV20-1
CASSPLAVKNTEAFF,TGTGCCAGCAGCCCCTTGGCCGTGAAGAACACTGAAGCTTTCTTT,-,few,TRBJ1-1,TRBV27
CATSRGTGPWEQYF,TGTGCCACCAGCAGAGGGACAGGGCCCTGGGAGCAGTACTTC,TRBD1,-,TRBJ2-7,TRBV15
CASSRAGWTGSNTEAFF,TGTGCCAGCAGCCGAGCGGGGTGGACAGGGAGTAACACTGAAGCTTTCTTT,TRBD1,-,TRBJ1-1,TRBV7-8
CASSETGGNYGYTF,TGCGCCAGCAGTGAAACAGGGGGCAACTATGGCTACACCTTC,TRBD1,-,TRBJ1-2,TRBV10-2
CASSQVPPNYGYTF,TGCGCCAGCAGCCAAGTTCCTCCTAACTATGGCTACACCTTC,-,-,TRBJ1-2,TRBV4-3
CSVDGGHSGNTIYF,TGCAGCGTTGATGGGGGCCACTCTGGAAACACCATATATTTT,-,-,TRBJ1-3,TRBV29-1
CASSNLRDRDYSGANVLTF,TGTGCCAGTAGTAACCTCCGGGACAGGGATTACTCTGGGGCCAACGTCCTGACTTTC,TRBD1,-,TRBJ2-6,TRBV19
CASSLMGGGTEAFF,TGTGCCAGCAGCTTGATGGGGGGTGGAACTGAAGCTTTCTTT,-,-,TRBJ1-1,TRBV5-4
CASSEGIPGQGFSYEQYF,TGTGCCAGCAGTGAAGGGATACCGGGACAGGGCTTCTCCTACGAGCAGTACTTC,TRBD1,-,TRBJ2-7,TRBV6-1
CASSLKGAGGANVLTF,TGCGCCAGCAGCTTGAAGGGGGCGGGCGGGGCCAACGTCCTGACTTTC,TRBD1,once,TRBJ2-6,TRBV5-1
CASSSNRGLRGSYNSPLHF,TGTGCCAGCAGCTCCAACAGGGGGCTGCGGGGGTCCTATAATTCACCCCTCCACTTT,TRBD1,-,TRBJ1-6,TRBV6-6
CASSLAGAYNEQFF,TGCGCCAGCAGTCTAGCGGGAGCCTACAATGAGCAGTTCTTC,TRBD2,-,TRBJ2-1,TRBV4-1
CASSSGTSGGSSYNEQFF,TGTGCCAGCAGCTCCGGGACTAGCGGGGGAAGCTCCTACAATGAGCAGTTCTTC,TRBD2,-,TRBJ2-1,TRBV11-3
CASSLETFSPAFF,TGTGCCAGCAGCTTAGAAACATTTTCGCCAGCTTTCTTT,-,-,TRBJ1-1,TRBV7-9
CATSRAIQGTGELFF,TGTGCCACCAGCAGAGCCATACAGGGAACCGGGGAGCTGTTTTTT,-,once,TRBJ2-2,TRBV15
CASSWTGDNYGYTF,TGCGCCAGCAGTTGGACAGGAGACAACTATGGCTACACCTTC,TRBD1,-,TRBJ1-2,TRBV5-1
CASSLPKTSGTDTQYF,TGCGCCAGCAGCTTGCCCAAGACTAGCGGCACAGATACGCAGTATTTT,TRBD2,-,TRBJ2-3,TRBV5-1
CATFLRGYYGYTF,TGTGCCACTTTCCTCCGGGGATACTATGGCTACACCTTC,-,once,TRBJ1-2,TRBV6-9
CASSVGGRASYNEQFF,TGTGCCAGCAGCGTAGGAGGGAGGGCCTCCTACAATGAGCAGTTCTTC,TRBD2,-,TRBJ2-1,TRBV9
CASSVEGGDYQETQYF,TGTGCCAGCAGCGTAGAAGGGGGGGATTACCAAGAGACCCAGTACTTC,-,-,TRBJ2-5,TRBV9
CASSEVTVGEQFF,TGTGCCAGCAGTGAGGTAACAGTTGGTGAGCAGTTCTTC,-,-,TRBJ2-1,TRBV2